This is a list of T cell receptor beta chains from one sample in a study of blood T cell repertoires in COVID-19. Profiling relied on immunoSEQ multiplex PCR, and the TCRdb table lists in-frame clones only, not all of them. The top ten clones hold about a tenth of a sample with 220,000 or so clones, approximately 90% of them seen once. Input material: peripheral blood. These receptors originate from a woman between 50 and 59 years old with COVID-19, enrolled during active disease. Both conserved end residues are part of each CDR3. D genes are given only for firm matches. Clone size, where shown, is once, few, many, or a class for clones that have expanded.

j_gene,abundance,d_gene,v_gene,CDR3nt,CDR3aa
TRBJ1-2,.,TRBD1,TRBV19,TGTGCCAGTAGCCACAAAGCCGGGACAGTCTATGGCTACACCTTC,CASSHKAGTVYGYTF
TRBJ2-3,.,TRBD1,TRBV28,TGTGCCAGTCTACCGGGACAGGTGGGGACAGATACGCAGTATTTT,CASLPGQVGTDTQYF
TRBJ1-2,.,.,TRBV16,TGTGCCAGCAGCCCAACAACAGGGTTCCCTAACTATGGCTACACCTTC,CASSPTTGFPNYGYTF
TRBJ1-2,.,TRBD1,TRBV30,TGTGCCTGGAGCGGACAGGGGGCTGCTGGCTACACCTTC,CAWSGQGAAGYTF
TRBJ2-3,.,.,TRBV29-1,TGCAGTGGTACGGGGGACTTCACAGATACGCAGTATTTT,CSGTGDFTDTQYF
TRBJ1-6,.,.,TRBV27,TGTGCCAGCAGTTCATACCTAGCTGGGTCCGGAGGACCCCTCCACTTT,CASSSYLAGSGGPLHF
TRBJ1-1,.,TRBD1,TRBV2,TGTGCCAGCAGTTTCACAGGGGGCAACACTGAAGCTTTCTTT,CASSFTGGNTEAFF
TRBJ1-3,.,.,TRBV28,TGTGCCAGCAGCCCTACGAGAAACACCATATATTTT,CASSPTRNTIYF
TRBJ1-6,.,.,TRBV15,TGTGCCACCAGCAGAGATACGGAGCGGACCTCCTATAATTCACCCCTCCACTTT,CATSRDTERTSYNSPLHF
TRBJ2-3,.,TRBD2,TRBV4-3,TGCGCCAGCAGCCAGGGGACTACTACAGATACGCAGTATTTT,CASSQGTTTDTQYF
TRBJ1-4,.,TRBD1,TRBV5-1,TGCGCCAGCAGCTTAAGGCCTCCGGGACAGGGCTCTACTAATGAAAAACTGTTTTTT,CASSLRPPGQGSTNEKLFF
TRBJ2-1,once,.,TRBV28,TGTGCCAGCAGTTCACACAGGGACTACAATGAGCAGTTCTTC,CASSSHRDYNEQFF
TRBJ1-2,once,TRBD1,TRBV7-8,TGTGCCAGCAGCCAATTACAGGGGTACTATGGCTACACCTTC,CASSQLQGYYGYTF
TRBJ1-2,.,.,TRBV6-5,TGTGCCAGCAGTTACTCGAAACAATTCTATGGCTACACCTTC,CASSYSKQFYGYTF
TRBJ2-1,.,TRBD1,TRBV19,TGTGCCAGTAGTACCCGGGACAGGGGAGGATCCTACAATGAGCAGTTCTTC,CASSTRDRGGSYNEQFF
TRBJ1-1,.,TRBD1,TRBV30,TGTGCCTGGGGGGCTACAGGGGGCAGGGCTTTCTTT,CAWGATGGRAFF
TRBJ2-1,.,.,TRBV24-1,TGTGCCACCAGTGATTTTTCTTCGGAGGGGCGCTACAATGAGCAGTTCTTC,CATSDFSSEGRYNEQFF
TRBJ2-2,.,TRBD1,TRBV5-1,TGCGCCAGCAGCTGGGGTACAGGGGATACCGGGGAGCTGTTTTTT,CASSWGTGDTGELFF
TRBJ2-5,.,.,TRBV30,TGTGCCTGGAGTGACCCCCTGACGGGGGAGGAAGAGACCCAGTACTTC,CAWSDPLTGEEETQYF
TRBJ2-7,once,.,TRBV28,TGTGCCAGCAGTCCCACTAGACTCACCTACGAGCAGTACTTC,CASSPTRLTYEQYF
TRBJ1-1,.,.,TRBV19,TGTGCCAGTAGTTGGGGGCAAAACACTGAAGCTTTCTTT,CASSWGQNTEAFF
TRBJ2-7,few,TRBD1,TRBV15,TGTGCCACCAGCCCGGACAGGTCGAGCTCCTACGAGCAGTACTTC,CATSPDRSSSYEQYF
TRBJ2-3,.,TRBD2,TRBV13,TGTGCCAGCAGCTTACGGGGGGGCACAGATACGCAGTATTTT,CASSLRGGTDTQYF
TRBJ2-2,.,TRBD1,TRBV30,TGTGCCTGGGGCAGACAGGGCTCAAGCGGGGAGCTGTTTTTT,CAWGRQGSSGELFF
TRBJ1-1,.,.,TRBV19,TGTGCCATTCACATTCGTTTTGATGAAGCTTTCTTT,CAIHIRFDEAFF
TRBJ1-1,once,.,TRBV14,TGTGCCAGCAGCCAAGTGGGCTGGAACACTGAAGCTTTCTTT,CASSQVGWNTEAFF
TRBJ1-3,.,.,TRBV19,TGTGCCAGTAGTATCAGCCGGAGGGGCAACACCATATATTTT,CASSISRRGNTIYF
TRBJ1-1,.,.,TRBV27,TGTGCCAGCAGTTTGGGGGGGCCAGAGACTGAAGCTTTCTTT,CASSLGGPETEAFF
TRBJ1-1,.,.,TRBV28,TGTGCCAGCAGTTTAGCTCAGATCCAGACTGAAGCTTTCTTT,CASSLAQIQTEAFF
TRBJ2-2,.,.,TRBV19,TGTGCCAGTACTCCATTCGGCACCGGGGAGCTGTTTTTT,CASTPFGTGELFF
TRBJ1-4,.,.,TRBV6-5,TGTGCCGGGTCTAGGACAGCAACTAATGAAAAACTGTTTTTT,CAGSRTATNEKLFF
TRBJ2-2,.,TRBD2,TRBV15,TGTGCCACCAGCATGACTAGCGGGGGATCGAACACCGGGGAGCTGTTTTTT,CATSMTSGGSNTGELFF
TRBJ1-6,.,TRBD1,TRBV6-1,TGTGCCAGCAGTGCACGACAGGGATATTCACCCCTCCACTTT,CASSARQGYSPLHF
TRBJ1-6,.,TRBD1,TRBV6-5,TGTGCCAGCAGTCGGGACAGGCCCTATAATTCACCCCTCCACTTT,CASSRDRPYNSPLHF
TRBJ1-2,.,.,TRBV16,TGTGCCAGCAGCCACCTACCGGGGGAGGGCTACACCTTC,CASSHLPGEGYTF
TRBJ2-6,.,.,TRBV19,TGTGCCAGTAGGATGGGGAGCTCTGGGGCCAACGTCCTGACTTTC,CASRMGSSGANVLTF
TRBJ2-5,.,.,TRBV5-6,TGTGCCAGCAGCTTGGGCGGGAACCAAGAGACCCAGTACTTC,CASSLGGNQETQYF
TRBJ2-3,.,TRBD2,TRBV19,TGTGCCAGTAGTATTCTAGCGGGAAACACAGATACGCAGTATTTT,CASSILAGNTDTQYF
TRBJ1-1,.,.,TRBV5-6,TGTGCCAGCAGCTTAGTGGCGGGGGAAGCTTTCTTT,CASSLVAGEAFF
TRBJ2-7,.,.,TRBV5-5,TGTGCCAGCACCCCAACAGGGTTTACCTACGAGCAGTACTTC,CASTPTGFTYEQYF
TRBJ2-3,.,TRBD2,TRBV27,TGTGCCACCGGGACTAGCGGGCCCAATACGCAGTATTTT,CATGTSGPNTQYF
TRBJ2-5,.,TRBD2,TRBV6-5,TGTGCCAGCACCCCCAGGGCGGGGGAAGAGACCCAGTACTTC,CASTPRAGEETQYF
TRBJ1-3,.,.,TRBV28,TGTGCCAGCAGACCACACTACAGGACGCGCTCTGGAAACACCATATATTTT,CASRPHYRTRSGNTIYF
TRBJ2-5,.,TRBD2,TRBV29-1,TGCAGCCTAGCGGGGGGAGTTGGTGAGACCCAGTACTTC,CSLAGGVGETQYF
TRBJ1-1,.,.,TRBV21-1,TGTGCCAGCAGCAAAGCGGGGGATAGGGGACAGGGAAATACTGAAGCTTTCTTT,CASSKAGDRGQGNTEAFF
TRBJ1-5,once,TRBD1,TRBV9,TGTGCCAGCAGCGTAGGGCAGGGGGTAGATCAGCCCCAGCATTTT,CASSVGQGVDQPQHF
TRBJ1-1,.,.,TRBV6-5,TGTGCCAGCAGAGTCGGACACAGGAACACTGAAGCTTTCTTT,CASRVGHRNTEAFF
TRBJ1-1,.,.,TRBV19,TGTGCCAGTAGGCGGGATCCGAACACTGAAGCTTTCTTT,CASRRDPNTEAFF
TRBJ2-7,.,.,TRBV7-3,TGTGCCAGCAGCCTTACTGGAGGACGCTCCTACGAGCAGTACTTC,CASSLTGGRSYEQYF
TRBJ1-1,few,.,TRBV29-1,TGCAGCGTTACGGTACTACCGAGACAGCTGAACACTGAAGCTTTCTTT,CSVTVLPRQLNTEAFF
TRBJ2-3,.,.,TRBV7-8,TGTGCCAGCCGGCTGGAAGTTCGGGGGTTCGTAAGCACAGATACGCAGTATTTT,CASRLEVRGFVSTDTQYF
TRBJ1-3,.,.,TRBV7-2,TGTGCCAGCAGCTACGACAGTAGCTCTGGAAACACCATATATTTT,CASSYDSSSGNTIYF
TRBJ1-4,.,.,TRBV9,TGTGCCAGCAGCACCAGACTGGGGGGAGAAAAACTGTTTTTT,CASSTRLGGEKLFF
TRBJ2-3,.,TRBD2,TRBV19,TGTGCCAGTAGTATAGGAGCGGGAGAGTCAGATACGCAGTATTTT,CASSIGAGESDTQYF
TRBJ2-3,.,.,TRBV24-1,TGTGCCACCAGTGACCAAGGACTGAATACGCAGTATTTT,CATSDQGLNTQYF
TRBJ1-1,.,.,TRBV12-5,TGTGCTAGTGGCCTGGGCGCTGAAGCTTTCTTT,CASGLGAEAFF
TRBJ1-3,.,.,TRBV5-4,TGTGCCAGCAGCGAGAGCAGGACAGTCTCTGGAAACACCATATATTTT,CASSESRTVSGNTIYF
TRBJ2-6,.,.,TRBV30,TGTGCCTGGAGTCAGAGGGATTCCTTATCTGGGGCCAACGTCCTGACTTTC,CAWSQRDSLSGANVLTF